What follows describes a single TCR beta chain. Assay: immunoSEQ multiplex PCR; the TCRdb copy retains only in-frame clones and omits some. The sample contains around 20,000 clones, more than 70% of which appear only once. The data belong to a study of blood T cell repertoires in COVID-19. Trimming shortened V by 0 bases and J by 7 bases, and 11 bases separated the two germline ends. The germline V gene encodes CDR1 SGHNT and CDR2 YYREEE (reference sequence). The CDR3 has 15 amino acids. The rearrangement links TRBV5-4 to TRBJ1-6; D is unresolved. The source material was peripheral blood. This clonotype was sampled from a human donor in a cohort sampled during active COVID-19. The donor label of this sample is uncertain. The CDR3 DNA follows: TGTGCCAGCAGCTTGGGACTGAGAGAGAATTCACCCCTCCACTTT. Translated: CASSLGLRENSPLHF.